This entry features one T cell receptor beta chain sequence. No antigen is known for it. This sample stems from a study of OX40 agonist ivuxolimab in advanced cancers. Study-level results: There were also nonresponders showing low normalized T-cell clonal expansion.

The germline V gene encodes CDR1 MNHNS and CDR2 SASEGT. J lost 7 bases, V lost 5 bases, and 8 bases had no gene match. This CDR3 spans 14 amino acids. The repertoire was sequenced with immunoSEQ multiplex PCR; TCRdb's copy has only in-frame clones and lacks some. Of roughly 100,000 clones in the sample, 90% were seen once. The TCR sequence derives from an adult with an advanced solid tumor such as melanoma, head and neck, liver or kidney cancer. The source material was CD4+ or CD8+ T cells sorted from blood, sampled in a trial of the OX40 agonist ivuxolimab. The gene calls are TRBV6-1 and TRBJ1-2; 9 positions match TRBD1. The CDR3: CASSFGTGFGGYTF. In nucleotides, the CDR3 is TGTGCCAGCAGTTTTGGGACAGGGTTCGGTGGCTACACCTTC.